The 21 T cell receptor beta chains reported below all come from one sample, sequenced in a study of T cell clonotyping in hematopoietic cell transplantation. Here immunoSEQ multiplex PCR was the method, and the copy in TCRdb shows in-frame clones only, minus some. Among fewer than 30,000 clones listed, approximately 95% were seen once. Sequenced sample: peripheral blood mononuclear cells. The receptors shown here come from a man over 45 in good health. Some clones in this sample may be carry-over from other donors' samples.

CDR3 amino acids: CASSQDAGVWETQYF. In nucleotides, the CDR3 is TGTGCCAGCAGCCAAGATGCGGGGGTATGGGAGACCCAGTACTTC. The chain employs TRBV14 and TRBJ2-5, with 7 bases aligning to TRBD2. The CDR3 contains 15 residues. Germline-derived CDR1 and CDR2 are SGHDN and FVKESK. J gave up 5 bases and V 0 bases, and 6 bases lay outside the gene matches.

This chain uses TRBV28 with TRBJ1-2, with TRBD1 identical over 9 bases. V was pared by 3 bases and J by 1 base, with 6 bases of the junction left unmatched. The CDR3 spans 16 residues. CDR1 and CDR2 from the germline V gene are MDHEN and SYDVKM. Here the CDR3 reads CASSFMWTGVNYGYTF. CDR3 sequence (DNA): TGTGCCAGCAGTTTTATGTGGACAGGGGTTAACTATGGCTACACCTTC.

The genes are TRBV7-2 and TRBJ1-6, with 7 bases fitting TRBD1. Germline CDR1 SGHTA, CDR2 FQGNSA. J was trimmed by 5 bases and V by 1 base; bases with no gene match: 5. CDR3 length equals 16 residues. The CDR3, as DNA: TGTGCCAGCAGCTTAGGGGGCAGGGGGAATAATTCACCCCTCCACTTT. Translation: CASSLGGRGNNSPLHF.

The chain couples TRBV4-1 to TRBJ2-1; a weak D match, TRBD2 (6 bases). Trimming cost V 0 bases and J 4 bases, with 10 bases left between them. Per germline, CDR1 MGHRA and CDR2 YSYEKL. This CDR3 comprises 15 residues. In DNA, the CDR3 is TGCGCCAGCAGCCAAGAGAACGGGGGTTACAATGAGCAGTTCTTC. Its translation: CASSQENGGYNEQFF.

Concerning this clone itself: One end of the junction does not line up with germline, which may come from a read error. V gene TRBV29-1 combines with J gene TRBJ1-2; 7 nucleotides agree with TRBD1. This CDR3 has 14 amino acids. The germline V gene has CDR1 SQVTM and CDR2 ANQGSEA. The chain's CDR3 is CSAERGGTAYGYTF. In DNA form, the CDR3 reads TGCAGCGCTGAACGGGGGGGGACAGCCTATGGCTACACCTTC.

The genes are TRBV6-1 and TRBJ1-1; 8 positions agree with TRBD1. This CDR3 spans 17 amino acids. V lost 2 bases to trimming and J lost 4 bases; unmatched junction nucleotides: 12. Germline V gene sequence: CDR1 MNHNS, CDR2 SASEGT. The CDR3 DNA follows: TGTGCCAGCAGTGAATGGGGCAGGGGGCTGATTAGCACTGAAGCTTTCTTT. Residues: CASSEWGRGLISTEAFF.

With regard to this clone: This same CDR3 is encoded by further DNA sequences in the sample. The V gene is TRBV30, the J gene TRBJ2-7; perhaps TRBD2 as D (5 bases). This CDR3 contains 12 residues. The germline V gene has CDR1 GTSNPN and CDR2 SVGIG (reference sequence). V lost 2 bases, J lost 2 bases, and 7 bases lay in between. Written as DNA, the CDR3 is TGTGCCTGGAGTCCCGGGACCTACGAGCAGTACTTC. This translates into CAWSPGTYEQYF.

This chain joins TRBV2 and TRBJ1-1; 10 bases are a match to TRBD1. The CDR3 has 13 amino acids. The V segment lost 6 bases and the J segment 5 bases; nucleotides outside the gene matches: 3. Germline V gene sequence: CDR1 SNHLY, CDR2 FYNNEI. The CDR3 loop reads CASSRQGATEAFF. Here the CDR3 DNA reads TGTGCCAGCAGCAGACAGGGGGCTACTGAAGCTTTCTTT.

CDR3 protein: CASSFLGGQGGQPQHF. DNA for the CDR3: TGTGCCAGCAGCTTTTTGGGAGGGCAGGGCGGGCAGCCCCAGCATTTT. The rearrangement links TRBV5-6 to TRBJ1-5; tentatively, D is TRBD1 (5 bases). Germline V CDR1 and CDR2: SGHDT, YYEEEE. Trimming cost V 2 bases and J 7 bases, with 19 bases left between them. This CDR3 has 16 amino acids. The full variable domain, completed using reference TRBV5-6 and TRBJ1-5, is DAGVTQSPTHLIKTRGQQVTLRCSPKSGHDTVSWYQQALGQGPQFIFQYYEEEERQRGNFPDRFSGHQFPNYSSELNVNALLLGDSALYLCASSFLGGQGGQPQHFGDGTRLSIL.

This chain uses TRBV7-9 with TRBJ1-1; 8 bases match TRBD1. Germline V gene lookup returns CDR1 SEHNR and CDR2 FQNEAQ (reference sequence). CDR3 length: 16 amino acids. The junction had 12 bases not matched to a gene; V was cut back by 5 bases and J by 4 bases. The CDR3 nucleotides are TGTGCCAGCAGCGTCTCCGGGACAGGCTCGAGCACTGAAGCTTTCTTT. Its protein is CASSVSGTGSSTEAFF.

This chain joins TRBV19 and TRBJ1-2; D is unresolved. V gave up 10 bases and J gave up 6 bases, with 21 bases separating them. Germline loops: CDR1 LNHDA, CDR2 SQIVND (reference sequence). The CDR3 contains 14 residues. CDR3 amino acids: CATHAGRTSNGYTF. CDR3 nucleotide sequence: TGTGCCACCCACGCTGGTCGCACGAGTAATGGCTACACCTTC.

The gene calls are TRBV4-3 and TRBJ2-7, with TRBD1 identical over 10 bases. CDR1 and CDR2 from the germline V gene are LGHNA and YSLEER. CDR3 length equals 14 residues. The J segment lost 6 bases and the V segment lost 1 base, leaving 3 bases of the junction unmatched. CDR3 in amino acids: CASSQADRGREQYF. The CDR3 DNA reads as TGCGCCAGCAGCCAAGCTGACAGGGGGCGCGAGCAGTACTTC.

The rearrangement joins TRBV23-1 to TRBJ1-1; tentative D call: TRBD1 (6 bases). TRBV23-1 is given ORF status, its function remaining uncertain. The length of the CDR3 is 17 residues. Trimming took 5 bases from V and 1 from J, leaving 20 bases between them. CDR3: CASSFVPGQGKNTEAFF. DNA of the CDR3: TGCGCCAGCAGTTTCGTGCCGGGGCAGGGGAAGAACACTGAAGCTTTCTTT.

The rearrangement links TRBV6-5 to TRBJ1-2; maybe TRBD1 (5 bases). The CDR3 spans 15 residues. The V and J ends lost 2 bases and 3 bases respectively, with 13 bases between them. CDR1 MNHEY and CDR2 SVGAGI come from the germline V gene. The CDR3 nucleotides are TGTGCCAGCAGTTACGGGGGAGGGGATTACTATGGCTACACCTTC. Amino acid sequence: CASSYGGGDYYGYTF.

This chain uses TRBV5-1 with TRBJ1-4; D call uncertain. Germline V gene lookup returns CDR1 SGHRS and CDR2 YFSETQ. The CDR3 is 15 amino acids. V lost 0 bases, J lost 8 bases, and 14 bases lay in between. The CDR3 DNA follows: TGCGCCAGCAGCTTGGAGGGAACCCGGGAGGAAAAACTGTTTTTT. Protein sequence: CASSLEGTREEKLFF.

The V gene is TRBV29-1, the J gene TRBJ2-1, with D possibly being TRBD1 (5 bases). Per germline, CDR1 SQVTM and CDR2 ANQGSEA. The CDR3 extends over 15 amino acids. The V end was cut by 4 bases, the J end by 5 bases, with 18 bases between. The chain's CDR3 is CSVARYPGLNNEQFF. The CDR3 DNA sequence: TGCAGCGTTGCTCGGTACCCAGGGCTGAACAATGAGCAGTTCTTC.

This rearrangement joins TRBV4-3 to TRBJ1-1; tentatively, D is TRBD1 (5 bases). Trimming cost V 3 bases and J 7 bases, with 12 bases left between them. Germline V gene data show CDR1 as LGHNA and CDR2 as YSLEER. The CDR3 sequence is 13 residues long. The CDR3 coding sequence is TGCGCCAGCAGCCATGGGGGAGATGGTGAAGCTTTCTTT. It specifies CASSHGGDGEAFF.

CDR3 protein: CASSFDLGGAEAFF. In nucleotides, the CDR3 is TGTGCCAGCAGTTTTGATCTTGGGGGGGCTGAAGCTTTCTTT. The chain carries TRBV6-6 and TRBJ1-1, with D perhaps matching TRBD1 (5 bases). Germline assignment: CDR1 MNHNY and CDR2 SVGAGI (reference sequence). V was trimmed by 4 bases and J by 6 bases, leaving 15 bases between them. This CDR3 comprises 14 residues.

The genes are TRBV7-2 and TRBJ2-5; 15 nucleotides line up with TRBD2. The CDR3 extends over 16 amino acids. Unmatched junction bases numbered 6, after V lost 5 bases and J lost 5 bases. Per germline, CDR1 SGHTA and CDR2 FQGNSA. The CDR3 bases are TGTGCCAGCAGCCACGGACTAGCGGGGGGGCGGGAGACCCAGTACTTC. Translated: CASSHGLAGGRETQYF.

The CDR3 is CAWSRALAGSNEQFF. The CDR3 DNA sequence: TGTGCCTGGAGTAGGGCACTAGCGGGGAGCAATGAGCAGTTCTTC. The gene calls are TRBV30 and TRBJ2-1, with TRBD2 matching 10 bases. The V gene's germline CDR1 is GTSNPN and CDR2 SVGIG (reference sequence). The CDR3 totals 15 residues. The V segment lost 2 bases and the J segment 6 bases; nucleotides outside the gene matches: 7.

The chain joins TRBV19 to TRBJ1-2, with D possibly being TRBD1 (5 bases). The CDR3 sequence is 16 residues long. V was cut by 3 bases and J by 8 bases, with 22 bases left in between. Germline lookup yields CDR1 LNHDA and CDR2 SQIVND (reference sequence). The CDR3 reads CASSIPGTPPKGGYTF. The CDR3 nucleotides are TGTGCCAGTAGTATTCCCGGGACCCCCCCGAAAGGGGGCTACACCTTC.